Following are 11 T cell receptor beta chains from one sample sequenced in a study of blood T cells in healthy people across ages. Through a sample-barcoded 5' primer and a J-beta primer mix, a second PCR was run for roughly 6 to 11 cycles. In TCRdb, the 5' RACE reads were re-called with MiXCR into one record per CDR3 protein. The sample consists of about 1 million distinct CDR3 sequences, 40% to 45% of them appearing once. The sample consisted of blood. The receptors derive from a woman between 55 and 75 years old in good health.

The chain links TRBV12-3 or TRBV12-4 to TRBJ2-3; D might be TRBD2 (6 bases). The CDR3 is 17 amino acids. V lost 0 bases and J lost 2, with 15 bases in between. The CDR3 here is CASSLANRDFNTDTQYF. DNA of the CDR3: TGTGCCAGCAGTTTAGCGAACCGGGACTTCAACACAGATACGCAGTATTTT.

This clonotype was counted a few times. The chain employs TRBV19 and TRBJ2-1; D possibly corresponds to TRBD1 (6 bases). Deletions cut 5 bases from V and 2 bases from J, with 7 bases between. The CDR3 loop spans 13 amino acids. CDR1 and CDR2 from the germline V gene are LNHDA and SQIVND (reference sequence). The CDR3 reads CASSEGAYNEQFF. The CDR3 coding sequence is TGTGCCAGTAGTGAGGGGGCCTACAATGAGCAGTTCTTC.

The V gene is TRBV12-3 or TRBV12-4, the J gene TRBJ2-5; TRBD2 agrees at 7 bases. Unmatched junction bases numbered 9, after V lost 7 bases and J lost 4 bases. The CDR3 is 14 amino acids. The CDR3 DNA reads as TGTGCCAGCAATCAACGGGAGCGGGGAGAGACCCAGTACTTC. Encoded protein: CASNQRERGETQYF.

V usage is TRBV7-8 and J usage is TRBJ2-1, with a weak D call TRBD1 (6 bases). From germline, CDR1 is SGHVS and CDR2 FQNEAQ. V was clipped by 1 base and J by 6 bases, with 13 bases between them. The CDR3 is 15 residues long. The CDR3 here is CASSLEVTGGNEQFF. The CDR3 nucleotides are TGTGCCAGCAGCTTAGAGGTGACAGGTGGCAATGAGCAGTTCTTC.

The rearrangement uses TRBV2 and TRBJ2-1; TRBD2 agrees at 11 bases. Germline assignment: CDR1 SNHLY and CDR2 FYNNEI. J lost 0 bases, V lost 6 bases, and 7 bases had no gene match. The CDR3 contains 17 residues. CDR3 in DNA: TGTGCCAGCAGAGGGACTAGCGGAGGGAGCTCCTACAATGAGCAGTTCTTC. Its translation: CASRGTSGGSSYNEQFF.

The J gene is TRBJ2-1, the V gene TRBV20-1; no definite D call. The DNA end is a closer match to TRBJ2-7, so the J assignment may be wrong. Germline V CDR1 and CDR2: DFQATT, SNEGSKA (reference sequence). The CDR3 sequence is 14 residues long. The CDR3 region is CSAVAALSYNEQYF. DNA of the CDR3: TGCAGTGCGGTCGCAGCGCTCTCCTACAATGAGCAGTACTTC.

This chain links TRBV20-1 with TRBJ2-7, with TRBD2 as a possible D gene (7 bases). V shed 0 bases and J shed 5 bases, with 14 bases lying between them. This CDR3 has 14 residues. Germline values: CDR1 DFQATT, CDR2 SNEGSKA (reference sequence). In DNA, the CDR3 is TGCAGTGCTAGAGATCCGGGGGGCCGGGACGAGCAGTACTTC. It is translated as CSARDPGGRDEQYF.

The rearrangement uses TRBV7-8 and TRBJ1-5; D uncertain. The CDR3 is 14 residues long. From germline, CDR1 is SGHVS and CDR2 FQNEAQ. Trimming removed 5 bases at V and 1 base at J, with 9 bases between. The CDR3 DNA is TGTGCCAGCAGCCCTGAGAGAAGCAATCAGCCCCAGCATTTT. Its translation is CASSPERSNQPQHF.

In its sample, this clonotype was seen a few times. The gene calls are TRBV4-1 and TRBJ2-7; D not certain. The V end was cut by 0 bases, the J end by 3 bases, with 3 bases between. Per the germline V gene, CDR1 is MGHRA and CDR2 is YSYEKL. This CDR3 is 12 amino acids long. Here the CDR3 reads CASSQEDYEQYF. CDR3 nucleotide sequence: TGCGCCAGCAGCCAAGAGGACTACGAGCAGTACTTC.

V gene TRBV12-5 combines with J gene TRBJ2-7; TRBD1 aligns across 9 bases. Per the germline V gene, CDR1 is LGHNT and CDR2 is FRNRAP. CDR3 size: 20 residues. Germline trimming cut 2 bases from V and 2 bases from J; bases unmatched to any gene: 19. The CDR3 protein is CASGLPQEGANRGPTYEQYF. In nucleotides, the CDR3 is TGTGCTAGTGGTTTGCCACAAGAAGGGGCGAACAGGGGGCCAACCTACGAGCAGTACTTC.

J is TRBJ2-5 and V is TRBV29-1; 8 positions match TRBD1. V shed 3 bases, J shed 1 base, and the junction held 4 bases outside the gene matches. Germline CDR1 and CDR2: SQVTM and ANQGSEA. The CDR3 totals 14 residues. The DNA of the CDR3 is TGCAGCGTTGACCCCGGACAGGGCCAAGAGACCCAGTACTTC. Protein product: CSVDPGQGQETQYF.